This is a list of T cell receptor beta chains from one sample in a study of blood T cells in healthy people across ages. TCRdb re-called the 5' RACE reads through MiXCR, storing one row per CDR3 protein. The data contain roughly 1.4 million distinct CDR3 sequences, 59% of them singletons. Sequenced input: blood. These receptors came from a man in his late teens or twenties in good health. Both conserved end residues are part of each CDR3. D genes are given only for firm matches. The size field is filled for only some rows; it gives once, few, many or a size class.

D gene	clone size	CDR3 length	V gene	J gene	CDR3 protein	CDR3 DNA
TRBD2	-	15	TRBV20-1	TRBJ2-3	CSARTLLAGRHTQYF	TGCAGTGCTAGAACCTTACTAGCGGGGCGACATACGCAGTATTTT
TRBD2	few	16	TRBV12-3/TRBV12-4	TRBJ2-2	CASSPTSGVNTGELFF	TGTGCCAGCAGTCCGACTAGCGGGGTTAACACCGGGGAGCTGTTTTTT
-	-	15	TRBV7-9	TRBJ1-4	CASSARTRSGEKLFF	TGTGCCAGCAGCGCTAGGACGAGGAGCGGTGAAAAACTGTTTTTT
-	few	12	TRBV14	TRBJ2-4	CASSQVKNIQYF	TGTGCCAGCAGCCAAGTGAAAAACATTCAGTACTTC
-	-	16	TRBV6-4	TRBJ1-2	CASSDSVGDGSYGYTF	TGTGCCAGCAGTGACTCGGTGGGGGACGGATCCTATGGCTACACCTTC
-	-	14	TRBV9	TRBJ2-1	CASSVGSGWDEQFF	TGTGCCAGCAGCGTAGGATCCGGTTGGGATGAGCAGTTCTTC
-	-	14	TRBV7-8	TRBJ1-4	CASSFELVNEKLFF	TGTGCCAGCAGCTTCGAGTTGGTGAATGAAAAACTGTTTTTT
-	-	13	TRBV10-3	TRBJ2-5	CAISDRNQETQYF	TGTGCCATCAGTGATAGGAATCAGGAGACCCAGTACTTC
TRBD2	-	14	TRBV3-1	TRBJ2-7	CASSQDSTSGEQYF	TGTGCCAGCAGCCAGGACTCAACTAGCGGCGAGCAGTACTTC
-	-	13	TRBV6-2/TRBV6-3	TRBJ2-2	CASSYLLAGELFF	TGTGCCAGCAGTTACTTGCTGGCCGGGGAGCTGTTTTTT
TRBD1	-	16	TRBV4-1	TRBJ1-4	CASSHYTGTAHEKLFF	TGCGCCAGCAGCCATTACACCGGGACAGCTCATGAAAAACTGTTTTTT
TRBD1	-	15	TRBV10-1	TRBJ2-2	CASSGTGPWTGELFF	TGCGCCAGCAGTGGGACAGGCCCTTGGACCGGGGAGCTGTTTTTT
TRBD1	-	18	TRBV6-1	TRBJ1-2	CASSPLTGGNPTNYGYTF	TGTGCCAGCAGTCCTCTAACAGGGGGGAACCCAACTAACTATGGCTACACCTTC
-	few	18	TRBV6-2/TRBV6-3	TRBJ2-1	CASSYPSDSRGRYNEQFF	TGTGCCAGCAGTTACCCCTCCGACAGCAGGGGAAGGTACAATGAGCAGTTCTTC
-	few	14	TRBV7-6	TRBJ2-1	CASSTQGGRNEQFF	TGTGCCAGCAGCACCCAAGGAGGGCGCAATGAGCAGTTCTTC
-	-	18	TRBV4-3	TRBJ2-6	CASSQDLVRESGANVLTF	TGCGCCAGCAGCCAAGATTTGGTCAGGGAGTCAGGGGCCAACGTCCTGACTTTC
-	-	13	TRBV12-3/TRBV12-4	TRBJ2-3	CASISSGGDTQYF	TGTGCCAGCATCTCCAGTGGGGGAGATACGCAGTATTTT
TRBD2	-	15	TRBV5-1	TRBJ2-7	CASSFGTSGGDEQYF	TGCGCCAGCAGCTTCGGGACTAGCGGGGGTGACGAGCAGTACTTC
TRBD1	few	15	TRBV29-1	TRBJ2-7	CSVDVSGTGVGEQYF	TGCAGCGTTGATGTTTCCGGGACAGGGGTTGGCGAGCAGTACTTC
-	-	14	TRBV4-1	TRBJ2-7	CASSRGGPVSGQYF	TGCGCCAGCAGCCGTGGGGGGCCGGTTTCAGGGCAGTACTTC
-	few	16	TRBV3-1	TRBJ1-4	CASSRSLGGLGEKLFF	TGTGCCAGCAGCCGCTCGCTCGGGGGGCTGGGAGAAAAACTGTTTTTT
-	-	11	TRBV20-1	TRBJ1-2	CSARAERGYTF	TGCAGTGCTAGGGCGGAGCGAGGCTACACCTTC
-	-	13	TRBV6-2/TRBV6-3	TRBJ2-5	CASNLDPRETQYF	TGTGCCAGCAATCTCGACCCCCGAGAGACCCAGTACTTC